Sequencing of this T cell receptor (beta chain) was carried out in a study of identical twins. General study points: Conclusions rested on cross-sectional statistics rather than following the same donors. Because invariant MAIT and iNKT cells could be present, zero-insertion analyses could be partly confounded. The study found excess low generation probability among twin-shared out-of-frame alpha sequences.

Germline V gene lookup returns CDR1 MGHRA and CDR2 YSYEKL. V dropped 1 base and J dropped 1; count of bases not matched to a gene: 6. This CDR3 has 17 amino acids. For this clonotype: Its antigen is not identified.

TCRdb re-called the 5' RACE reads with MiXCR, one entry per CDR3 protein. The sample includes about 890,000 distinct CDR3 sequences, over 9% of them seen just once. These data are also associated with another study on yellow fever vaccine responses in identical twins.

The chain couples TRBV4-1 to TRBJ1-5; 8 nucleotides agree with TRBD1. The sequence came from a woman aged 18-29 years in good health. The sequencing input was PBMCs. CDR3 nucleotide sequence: TGCGCCAGCAGCCAAGTCGGAAGGACAGGGAGCAATCAGCCCCAGCATTTT. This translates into CASSQVGRTGSNQPQHF.